The present entry profiles one T cell receptor beta chain with its context. The antigen is undetermined. The sample comes from a study of CD8 T cells in ankylosing spondylitis. TCRdb reanalysed the 5' RACE reads using MiXCR and keeps one entry per CDR3 protein. The data show 200,000 to 250,000 distinct CDR3 sequences, around 20% seen once. Notes on the study in general: Seemingly characteristic of ankylosing spondylitis blood was a TCR beta motif consisting of several highly homologous variants. From matched ankylosing spondylitis synovial fluid, disease-linked clones were reportedly recovered at significantly enriched levels.

The sequence was obtained from a male donor with ankylosing spondylitis. Material: blood, either unsorted or a sorted T cell fraction (not recorded which).

The CDR3 DNA reads as TGCAGTGCTCCACCAAGTGTGGCGGGGAACACTGAAGCTTTCTTT. Amino acids: CSAPPSVAGNTEAFF. This rearrangement joins TRBV20-1 to TRBJ1-1; D is unresolved. CDR3 length: 15 amino acids. Germline CDR1 is DFQATT and CDR2 is SNEGSKA (reference sequence). V lost 5 bases, J lost 1 base, and 17 bases lay in between.